This is a list of T cell receptor beta chains from one sample in a study of graft-versus-host responses after intestinal transplantation. The table came from immunoSEQ multiplex PCR; TCRdb's copy has only in-frame clones and leaves some out. Seen here are roughly 12,000 clones, over 70% observed once, and the top ten hold roughly 49%. The source material was PBMCs, sampled around 120 days after transplant. The receptors derive from a human patient who received an intestinal transplant, so some T cells may come from the graft donor. Both conserved end residues are part of each CDR3. The D gene is left open where the match is weak. Size tells how often a clone was seen (once, few, many) or the class of an expanded clone, and some rows leave it out.

TRBJ2-5 | - | TRBV28 | - | TGTGCCAGCAGCCCTAATAGTGAAGAGACCCAGTACTTC | CASSPNSEETQYF
TRBJ1-1 | - | TRBV7-9 | - | TGTGCCAGCAGCGTAGTCTCAGGGACCACTGAAGCTTTCTTT | CASSVVSGTTEAFF
TRBJ2-1 | TRBD2 | TRBV5-6 | - | TGTGCCAGCAGCTTGGAGGGTAGCGGGAGGGCCTACAATGAGCAGTTCTTC | CASSLEGSGRAYNEQFF
TRBJ2-2 | TRBD1 | TRBV18 | - | TGTGCCAGCTCGCCCGGGACAGGGGGCACCGGGGAGCTGTTTTTT | CASSPGTGGTGELFF
TRBJ2-7 | - | TRBV6-6 | few | TGTGCCAGCAGTTACGAAGGGGTCGGCTCCTACGAGCAGTACTTC | CASSYEGVGSYEQYF
TRBJ1-1 | - | TRBV6-1 | - | TGTGCCAGCAGTGAAGAGGTGGGGGGGAACACTGAAGCTTTCTTT | CASSEEVGGNTEAFF
TRBJ2-7 | - | TRBV7-9 | - | TGTGCCAGCCGGAGAGGGGTGGATTACGAGCAGTACTTC | CASRRGVDYEQYF
TRBJ2-5 | - | TRBV7-2 | - | TGTGCCAGCAGCACCTGGACAAACCAGGAAGAGACCCAGTACTTC | CASSTWTNQEETQYF
TRBJ2-7 | TRBD2 | TRBV7-9 | - | TGTGCCAGCAGCTTGTCCGGGAGGTCCTACGAGCAGTACTTC | CASSLSGRSYEQYF
TRBJ2-2 | TRBD2 | TRBV6-4 | - | TGTGCCAGCAGCCCGACTAGCGGAGATGGGACCGGGGAGCTGTTTTTT | CASSPTSGDGTGELFF
TRBJ2-1 | TRBD1 | TRBV28 | - | TGTGCCAGCAGTTCAGCGGGACAGGGGGAGAATGAGCAGTTCTTC | CASSSAGQGENEQFF
TRBJ1-2 | TRBD1 | TRBV6-5 | - | TGTGCCAGCAGACCCGTACTGACAGGGGCGAATGGCTACACCTTC | CASRPVLTGANGYTF